Sequencing of this TCR beta chain was carried out in a study of blood T cells in healthy people across ages. Together with a sample-barcoded 5' primer, a J-beta primer mix was included in a second PCR lasting roughly 6 to 12 cycles. TCRdb re-called the 5' RACE reads with MiXCR, one entry per CDR3 protein. In the table there are around 800,000 distinct CDR3 sequences, under 45% of which are singletons. The CDR3 has 14 amino acids. Deletions cut 3 bases from V and 1 base from J, with 7 bases between. Researchers isolated at least 6.5 million PBMCs per sample. This clonotype was picked up a small number of times.

This clonotype originated in a man in his 60s in good health. What was sequenced was blood. V and J are TRBV12-3 or TRBV12-4 and TRBJ1-5; D remains ambiguous. For the CDR3, the DNA is TGTGCCAGCAGTTTTGCAGGAAGCAATCAGCCCCAGCATTTT. Protein: CASSFAGSNQPQHF.